The source of this T cell receptor beta chain is a study of shared clonotypes between healthy human individuals. In regard to this clone: Antigen specificity is unknown.

Notes on the study in general: Roughly 5% of naive CD4 clonotypes were shared across four donors.

Recent acute infections and vaccinations were absent in the healthy HIV-negative adult donors. V dropped 4 bases and J dropped 4 bases, with 7 bases sitting between them. The length of the CDR3 is 13 residues. Germline lookup yields CDR1 SNHLY and CDR2 FYNNEI. Here immunoSEQ multiplex PCR was the method, and the copy in TCRdb shows in-frame clones only, minus some. The data contain approximately 2,300,000 clones, 80% to 95% of them seen just once; the ten biggest clones take up 0.3% to 0.45%. The chain links TRBV2 to TRBJ2-2; no reliable D call. The origin of this receptor is a man younger than 35 in good health. Some clones in this sample may be carry-over from other donors' samples. Sequenced: naive CD4+ T cells from PBMCs. Specified subset: CD45RA+ positively selected. CDR3 bases: TGTGCCAGCAGTGTCCAGCGCACCGGGGAGCTGTTTTTT. Amino acids: CASSVQRTGELFF.